This T cell receptor (beta chain) was recovered during a study of regulatory T cells in long-lasting Graves disease. Time point meaning: newly diagnosed GD, antithyroid drugs for less than 3 months. Isolated PBMC RNA provided the starting material for the TCR library. Investigators report Graves' disease was diagnosed under American Thyroid Association guidelines. Study observations and caveats: Persistent cases favored TRBV28, TRBJ1-2 and TRBJ2-5. Newly diagnosed Graves' patients exceeded persistent ones in TCR diversity.

The sample holds many counts of this clonotype. Antigen: not known. Assembly of TCR beta libraries relied on iRepertoire HTBI primers together with Arm-PCR of CDR3 regions. TCRdb used MiXCR to reprocess the multiplex PCR reads, holding one entry per CDR3 protein. The data contain about 370,000 distinct CDR3 sequences, roughly a sixth of them singletons. Trimming shortened V by 0 bases and J by 4 bases, and 10 bases separated the two germline ends. Germline V lookup: CDR1 SGDLS, CDR2 YYNGEE. CDR3 length: 15 amino acids. This sequence joins TRBV9 and TRBJ2-2; either TRBD1 or TRBD2 may fit D (5 bases each). This specimen consisted of peripheral blood mononuclear cells (PBMCs), obtained at new diagnosis, from a patient treated with antithyroid drugs. The source is a female donor with Graves disease. Written as DNA, the CDR3 is TGTGCCAGCAGCGTAGAGCCGGGGCCCACCGGGGAGCTGTTTTTT. Amino acid sequence: CASSVEPGPTGELFF.